These 30 T cell receptor beta chains originate from one sample sequenced in a study of cytomegalovirus exposure and HLA in healthy donors. The study ran its PCR with 60 Vbeta and 13 Jbeta primers. Measured with immunoSEQ multiplex PCR; TCRdb has only the in-frame clones, and not every one. Of nearly 200,000 clones listed, around 73% are singletons. The sequenced material came from PBMCs. All receptors derive from a woman aged 30 to 39 in good health and CMV-seropositive.

This chain joins TRBV28 and TRBJ1-6, with D uncertain. V was shortened by 5 bases and J by 6 bases, with 5 bases between the two germline ends. CDR3 length: 12 residues. CDR1 and CDR2 (germline): MDHEN, SYDVKM. CDR3 coding DNA: TGTGCCAGCAGTCTACCTAATTCACCCCTCCACTTT. Translating it yields CASSLPNSPLHF.

The rearrangement joins TRBV28 to TRBJ1-5; D unclear. The CDR3 is 17 residues long. Germline V lookup: CDR1 MDHEN, CDR2 SYDVKM. Deletions cut 4 bases from V and 3 bases from J, with 19 bases between. CDR3 sequence: CASSSNHYDPFNQPQHF. The DNA for the CDR3 is TGTGCCAGCAGTTCGAACCACTATGACCCGTTCAATCAGCCCCAGCATTTT.

This clone was observed a few times. Distinct nucleotide sequences in the sample also encode this CDR3. The chain has TRBV25-1 and TRBJ1-1, with D uncertain. V lost 6 bases and J 1 base, leaving 15 bases between the germline ends. This CDR3 contains 15 residues. Germline V CDR1 and CDR2: MGHDK, SYGVNS. This CDR3 reads CASRDPTRGNTEAFF. In DNA, the CDR3 is TGTGCCAGCAGAGACCCTACACGAGGGAACACTGAAGCTTTCTTT.

The chain carries TRBV7-8 and TRBJ1-1; 7 nucleotides line up with TRBD1. V shed 4 bases, J shed 1 base, and the junction held 3 bases outside the gene matches. The CDR3 sequence is 14 residues long. In germline, CDR1 is SGHVS, CDR2 FQNEAQ. The CDR3 sequence: CASSSGGPNTEAFF. Written as DNA, the CDR3 is TGTGCCAGCAGCTCAGGGGGTCCGAACACTGAAGCTTTCTTT.

A note on this clone: The identical CDR3 is also encoded by other nucleotide sequences in the sample. The chain joins TRBV5-1 to TRBJ2-3; 10 bases match TRBD1. V lost 1 base, J lost 1 base, and 3 bases stayed unmatched. Germline CDR1 SGHRS, CDR2 YFSETQ. The CDR3 has 16 residues. As DNA, the CDR3 is TGCGCCAGCAGCTTGCGGACAGGGGGTCGCACAGATACGCAGTATTTT. It translates to CASSLRTGGRTDTQYF.

This clone was observed a single time. The chain joins TRBV5-1 to TRBJ1-5; the match to TRBD1 covers 7 bases. Per germline, CDR1 SGHRS and CDR2 YFSETQ. The CDR3 length is 17 residues. With 0 bases clipped from V and 2 bases from J, the junction kept 8 bases outside the gene matches. The CDR3 DNA reads as TGCGCCAGCAGCTTGGAGGGACAGCCTATGGGCAATCAGCCCCAGCATTTT. It yields the protein CASSLEGQPMGNQPQHF.

This clone was detected only once. The chain couples TRBV5-1 to TRBJ2-3, with D unclear. Trimming cost V 5 bases and J 2 bases, with 15 bases left between them. The CDR3 consists of 15 residues. Germline-derived CDR1 and CDR2 are SGHRS and YFSETQ. CDR3: CASRRSSPNTDTQYF. CDR3 nucleotide sequence: TGCGCCAGCAGGAGGAGTTCGCCGAACACAGATACGCAGTATTTT.

The chain couples TRBV7-2 to TRBJ2-1, with 9 bases matching TRBD2. Germline V CDR1 and CDR2: SGHTA, FQGNSA. The ends lost 0 bases at V and 7 bases at J; junction bases unmatched: 4. The CDR3 spans 15 residues. The CDR3 is CASSLAGSGRNEQFF. In DNA, the CDR3 is TGTGCCAGCAGCTTAGCGGGGAGCGGGAGGAATGAGCAGTTCTTC.

The chain links TRBV14 to TRBJ2-1, with TRBD2 identical over 12 bases. Germline CDR1 SGHDN, CDR2 FVKESK. V dropped 5 bases and J dropped 7; count of bases not matched to a gene: 9. The CDR3 has 16 residues. CDR3 sequence: CASSDFGTSGWNEQFF. As DNA, the CDR3 is TGTGCCAGCAGCGACTTTGGGACTAGCGGGTGGAATGAGCAGTTCTTC.

The chain links TRBV30 to TRBJ2-5, with TRBD2 identical over 8 bases. V lost 0 bases and J lost 7; bases outside the gene matches: 7. Germline CDR1 reads GTSNPN; CDR2 reads SVGIG (reference sequence). The CDR3 is 14 amino acids. This CDR3 reads CAWSVPGGVGTQYF. The CDR3 DNA reads TGTGCCTGGAGTGTACCCGGGGGGGTAGGGACCCAGTACTTC.

The CDR3 is CSGQNTEAFF. The CDR3 bases are TGCAGCGGTCAGAACACTGAAGCTTTCTTT. The V gene is TRBV29-1, the J gene TRBJ1-1; no definite D call. Germline V lookup: CDR1 SQVTM, CDR2 ANQGSEA. This CDR3 comprises 10 residues. V lost 7 bases, J lost 1 base, and 4 bases lay in between. Full variable domain (rest looked up from reference TRBV29-1 and TRBJ1-1): SAVISQKPSRDICQRGTSLTIQCQVDSQVTMMFWYRQQPGQSLTLIATANQGSEATYESGFVIDKFPISRPNLTFSTLTVSNMSPEDSSIYLCSGQNTEAFFGQGTRLTVV.

The genes are TRBV15 and TRBJ2-2; the match to TRBD1 covers 10 bases. This CDR3 is built from 15 residues. Looked up from germline, CDR1 is LNHNV and CDR2 is YYDKDF (reference sequence). J was trimmed by 4 bases and V by 5 bases; bases with no gene match: 4. The chain's CDR3 is CATSRQGAGTGELFF. CDR3 bases: TGTGCCACCAGCCGACAGGGGGCAGGCACCGGGGAGCTGTTTTTT.

The chain carries TRBV28 and TRBJ2-1; 8 bases line up with TRBD1. Germline CDR1 reads MDHEN; CDR2 reads SYDVKM. The CDR3 spans 15 residues. After removal of 3 bases from V and 4 bases from J, the junction contained 5 bases not matched to a gene. The CDR3 nucleotides are TGTGCCAGCAGTTTGGACAGGGTATCATACAATGAGCAGTTCTTC. The encoded protein is CASSLDRVSYNEQFF. The full variable domain, with the rest looked up from reference TRBV28 and TRBJ2-1, is DVKVTQSSRYLVKRTGEKVFLECVQDMDHENMFWYRQDPGLGLRLIYFSYDVKMKEKGDIPEGYSVSREKKERFSLILESASTNQTSMYLCASSLDRVSYNEQFFGPGTRLTVL.

V and J are TRBV5-1 and TRBJ2-5; perhaps TRBD1 as D (6 bases). The V and J ends lost 0 bases and 5 bases respectively, with 8 bases between them. The CDR3 extends over 13 amino acids. Germline-derived CDR1 and CDR2 are SGHRS and YFSETQ. The CDR3 nucleotides are TGCGCCAGCAGCTTGGAGGGGGTTGAGACCCAGTACTTC. Protein product: CASSLEGVETQYF.

The chain employs TRBV10-3 and TRBJ2-2; weak D call: TRBD1 (5 bases). V lost 2 bases and J lost 2, with 15 bases in between. The length of the CDR3 is 17 residues. Germline-derived CDR1 and CDR2 are ENHRY and SYGVKD. The CDR3 DNA is TGTGCCATCAGTGAGCCGATAGGGGCAGGAAACACCGGGGAGCTGTTTTTT. Translated: CAISEPIGAGNTGELFF.

The rearrangement joins TRBV10-3 to TRBJ2-3; no reliable D call. Germline-derived CDR1 and CDR2 are ENHRY and SYGVKD. Trimming removed 0 bases at V and 3 bases at J, with 4 bases between. This CDR3 contains 13 residues. In nucleotides, the CDR3 is TGTGCCATCAGTGAGTCGTCTACAGATACGCAGTATTTT. Translated, it gives CAISESSTDTQYF.

The J gene is TRBJ2-5, the V gene TRBV28; D is possibly TRBD2 (5 bases). Germline loops: CDR1 MDHEN, CDR2 SYDVKM. Trimming stripped 8 bases from V and 6 bases from J, with 16 bases between. The CDR3 sequence is 13 residues long. DNA for the CDR3: TGTGCCAGCTGGACGCCGAGGGAAAAGACCCAGTACTTC. This gives the protein CASWTPREKTQYF.

This clone has a single count. The CDR3 protein is CASSRSGANEKLFF. CDR3 coding DNA: TGTGCCAGCAGCCGATCCGGGGCTAATGAAAAACTGTTTTTT. The chain combines TRBV27 with TRBJ1-4; D is unclear. CDR1 and CDR2 (germline): MNHEY, SMNVEV (reference sequence). V was pared by 6 bases and J by 3 bases, with 11 bases between. The CDR3 totals 14 residues.

This clone was detected only once. V gene TRBV2 combines with J gene TRBJ1-5; no reliable D call. V was pared by 5 bases and J by 4 bases, with 3 bases between. Germline V lookup: CDR1 SNHLY, CDR2 FYNNEI. This CDR3 is 11 amino acids long. CDR3 residues: CASSLNQPQHF. CDR3 in DNA: TGTGCCAGCAGTTTAAATCAGCCCCAGCATTTT.

This sequence joins TRBV9 and TRBJ1-2; 7 bases agree with TRBD1. This CDR3 contains 15 residues. From germline, CDR1 is SGDLS and CDR2 YYNGEE. The V gene end was trimmed by 4 bases and the J gene end by 7 bases; junction bases not matched to a gene: 13. In DNA, the CDR3 is TGTGCCAGCAGCCCCTATGGGGGACAGCCTGGTGGCTACACCTTC. It yields the protein CASSPYGGQPGGYTF. Full variable domain (missing parts from reference TRBV9 and TRBJ1-2): DSGVTQTPKHLITATGQRVTLRCSPRSGDLSVYWYQQSLDQGLQFLIQYYNGEERAKGNILERFSAQQFPDLHSELNLSSLELGDSALYFCASSPYGGQPGGYTFGSGTRLTVV.

J is TRBJ1-3 and V is TRBV28, with D possibly TRBD1 on 6 matching bases. The CDR3 contains 14 residues. Germline V lookup: CDR1 MDHEN, CDR2 SYDVKM. V dropped 6 bases and J dropped 4 bases, with 13 bases sitting between them. CDR3 DNA: TGTGCCAGCAGCCTAGGGGGAGGGGGAAACACCATATATTTT. Translating it yields CASSLGGGGNTIYF.

J is TRBJ1-1 and V is TRBV7-9; D might be TRBD1 (5 bases). The CDR3 is made up of 17 amino acids. CDR1 and CDR2 from the germline V gene are SEHNR and FQNEAQ (reference sequence). V shed 4 bases and J shed 0 bases, with 18 bases lying between them. CDR3 sequence reads: CASSSLRDRELNTEAFF. CDR3 bases: TGTGCCAGCAGCTCCTTGCGGGACCGGGAACTGAACACTGAAGCTTTCTTT.

This chain links TRBV5-1 with TRBJ2-2; D is possibly TRBD2 (6 bases). Germline-derived CDR1 and CDR2 are SGHRS and YFSETQ. The CDR3 runs to 14 residues. V was pared by 6 bases and J by 5 bases, with 14 bases between. CDR3 DNA sequence: TGCGCCAGCAAGTCGGGAGTATGGACCGGGGAGCTGTTTTTT. The encoded protein is CASKSGVWTGELFF.

The genes are TRBV5-4 and TRBJ2-3, with TRBD2 identical over 14 bases. The length of the CDR3 is 16 residues. Trimming at V came to 4 bases and at J to 7 bases, leaving 8 bases not matched to a gene. CDR1 is SGHNT and CDR2 is YYREEE in the germline V gene (reference sequence). CDR3 sequence reads: CASSQTSGGAIHTQYF. As DNA, the CDR3 is TGTGCCAGCAGCCAGACTAGCGGGGGGGCGATTCATACGCAGTATTTT. Supplemented by reference TRBV5-4 and TRBJ2-3, the full variable domain reads ETGVTQSPTHLIKTRGQQVTLRCSSQSGHNTVSWYQQALGQGPQFIFQYYREEENGRGNFPPRFSGLQFPNYSSELNVNALELDDSALYLCASSQTSGGAIHTQYFGPGTRLTVL.

V gene TRBV7-2 combines with J gene TRBJ2-7; D remains ambiguous. Trimming stripped 1 base from V and 7 bases from J, with 8 bases between. Germline V gene sequence: CDR1 SGHTA, CDR2 FQGNSA. The CDR3 covers 12 residues. The CDR3 DNA sequence: TGTGCCAGCAGCTTAGTCTCTCGGGAGCAGTACTTC. This sequence encodes CASSLVSREQYF.

The chain uses TRBV7-6 and TRBJ2-1; D remains unclear. Between the trimmed V and J ends, which lost 4 bases and 8 bases, there was a span of 6 bases. Germline CDR1 is SGHVS and CDR2 is FNYEAQ. The length of the CDR3 is 11 residues. DNA for the CDR3: TGTGCCAGCAGCTCCCTCCATGAGCAGTTCTTC. Its protein is CASSSLHEQFF. Based on the CDR3 plus reference TRBV7-6 and TRBJ2-1, the full variable domain is GAGVSQSPRYKVTKRGQDVALRCDPISGHVSLYWYRQALGQGPEFLTYFNYEAQQDKSGLPNDRFSAERPEGSISTLTIQRTEQRDSAMYRCASSSLHEQFFGPGTRLTVL.

This clone was picked up a small number of times. The gene calls are TRBV5-4 and TRBJ2-7, with 8 bases that match TRBD2. V was pared by 4 bases and J by 6 bases, with 12 bases of the junction left unmatched. This CDR3 is built from 15 residues. The germline V gene encodes CDR1 SGHNT and CDR2 YYREEE (reference sequence). The CDR3 bases are TGTGCCAGCAGCCGCGGACCGGGACTAGATATCGAGCAGTACTTC. It specifies CASSRGPGLDIEQYF.

V is TRBV5-1 and J is TRBJ2-7, with D perhaps matching TRBD1 (6 bases). This CDR3 has 15 amino acids. Trimming cost V 0 bases and J 1 base, with 11 bases left between them. In germline, CDR1 is SGHRS, CDR2 YFSETQ. CDR3 amino acids: CASSLEGVLSYEQYF. For the CDR3, the DNA is TGCGCCAGCAGCTTGGAGGGGGTTCTTTCCTACGAGCAGTACTTC.

The chain links TRBV7-8 to TRBJ1-2; 7 bases map to TRBD1. The V segment lost 7 bases and the J segment 8 bases; nucleotides outside the gene matches: 10. CDR3 length: 13 amino acids. Germline loops: CDR1 SGHVS, CDR2 FQNEAQ. CDR3 in amino acids: CASTGQAGSGYTF. CDR3 DNA: TGTGCCAGCACCGGACAGGCGGGGTCGGGCTACACCTTC.

The chain employs TRBV5-4 and TRBJ1-3, with 8 bases that match TRBD1. Germline-derived CDR1 and CDR2 are SGHNT and YYREEE (reference sequence). Trimming cost V 3 bases and J 4 bases; bases outside gene matches: 3. The CDR3 covers 14 residues. The CDR3 protein is CASSSDRVGNTIYF. DNA of the CDR3: TGTGCCAGCAGCTCGGACAGGGTAGGAAACACCATATATTTT.